This T cell receptor (beta chain) was observed in a study of human T cells and chemical hapten exposure. Across the study: Sensitization was performed using 2% DPC on a roughly 2 cm by roughly 2 cm upper inner arm skin site.

A single record per CDR3 protein comes from TCRdb applying MiXCR to the RACE reads. The table includes more than 80,000 distinct CDR3 sequences, less than 14% detected once. Trimming took 11 bases from V and 5 from J, leaving 14 bases between them. Germline V gene data show CDR1 as SEHNR and CDR2 as FQNEAQ (reference sequence). The CDR3 has 12 residues. The sample holds a few counts of this clonotype. Time point defined: pre-sensitization, week 0. The treatment: therapeutic diphenylcyclopropenone sensitization with weekly scalp DPC. The material was whole blood, obtained in connection with sensitization to the hapten diphenylcyclopropenone (DPC). This clonotype originated in a woman between 55 and 75 years old with alopecia areata. Some clones in this sample may be carry-over from other donors' samples. This chain uses TRBV7-9 with TRBJ2-3; TRBD1 might be the D (6 bases). CDR3 sequence (DNA): TGTGCCGGACAGAAGGTTGGAGATACGCAGTATTTT. Protein product: CAGQKVGDTQYF.